The 6 T cell receptor beta chains below all came from one sample that was sequenced in a study of regulatory T cells in long-lasting Graves disease. Stated time point: newly diagnosed GD, antithyroid drugs for less than 3 months. PBMC-extracted RNA yielded the TCR library. Investigators prepared the TCR beta libraries by applying iRepertoire HTBI primers and Arm-PCR of CDR3 regions. In TCRdb, the multiplex PCR reads were re-called with MiXCR into one record per CDR3 protein. The sample lists 440,000 or so distinct CDR3 sequences; approximately 15% were seen once. These sequences were also reported in another study, on T cells in Graves' hyperthyroidism and ophthalmopathy.

This sample comprised peripheral blood mononuclear cells (PBMCs), obtained at new diagnosis, from a patient treated with antithyroid drugs. The receptor source for this set is a woman in her twenties or thirties with Graves disease.

There are many counts of this clonotype. V usage is TRBV7-3 and J usage is TRBJ2-2; D might be TRBD2 (6 bases). With 5 bases removed from V and 2 bases from J, the gap between germline ends came to 21 bases. The germline V gene encodes CDR1 SGHTA and CDR2 FQGTGA. The CDR3 spans 18 residues. The CDR3 DNA is TGTGCCAGCAGCCCAAAGCCTTTGGTGCGGGGTAACACCGGGGAGCTGTTTTTT. It translates to CASSPKPLVRGNTGELFF.

The genes are TRBV9 and TRBJ2-2; unclear D gene. Germline lookup yields CDR1 SGDLS and CDR2 YYNGEE. Trimming took off 3 bases at V and 1 base at J, with 16 bases between the two ends. CDR3 size: 17 residues. The CDR3 bases are TGTGCCAGCAGCGACACCGTAGCTACCGGGAACACCGGGGAGCTGTTTTTT. Translated: CASSDTVATGNTGELFF.

The sample holds a few counts of this clonotype. The chain recombines TRBV15 with TRBJ2-2; perhaps D is TRBD1 or TRBD2 (5 bases each). The CDR3 sequence is 17 residues long. Germline V lookup: CDR1 LNHNV, CDR2 YYDKDF (reference sequence). Trimming cost V 0 bases and J 2 bases, with 13 bases left between them. In DNA, the CDR3 is TGTGCCACCAGCAGAGATTTACAGGCGGGTAACACCGGGGAGCTGTTTTTT. Amino acid sequence: CATSRDLQAGNTGELFF. The full variable domain, rest sourced from reference TRBV15 and TRBJ2-2, is DAMVIQNPRYQVTQFGKPVTLSCSQTLNHNVMYWYQQKSSQAPKLLFHYYDKDFNNEADTPDNFQSRRPNTSFCFLDIRSPGLGDTAMYLCATSRDLQAGNTGELFFGEGSRLTVL.

The sample holds a few counts of this clonotype. V and J are TRBV29-1 and TRBJ2-7; D may be TRBD2 (7 bases). This CDR3 comprises 15 residues. V dropped 4 bases and J dropped 0 bases, with 16 bases sitting between them. CDR1 is SQVTM and CDR2 is ANQGSEA in the germline V gene. The DNA of the CDR3 is TGCAGCGTTGCGGTGGGGGGGGCCGGCTCCTACGAGCAGTACTTC. This sequence encodes CSVAVGGAGSYEQYF.

In its sample, this clonotype was seen a few times. This CDR3 is CASSLGGTGGFYEQYF. The CDR3 DNA is TGCGCCAGCAGCTTGGGCGGGACAGGGGGATTCTACGAGCAGTACTTC. The V call is TRBV5-1, the J call TRBJ2-7; the match to TRBD1 covers 11 bases. With V trimmed by 0 bases and J by 3 bases, 5 bases remained unmatched. CDR3 length: 16 amino acids. Germline-derived CDR1 and CDR2 are SGHRS and YFSETQ. Filled out from reference TRBV5-1 and TRBJ2-7, the complete variable domain reads KAGVTQTPRYLIKTRGQQVTLSCSPISGHRSVSWYQQTPGQGLQFLFEYFSETQRNKGNFPGRFSGRQFSNSRSEMNVSTLELGDSALYLCASSLGGTGGFYEQYFGPGTRLTVT.

This clonotype appeared many times. The V gene is TRBV27, the J gene TRBJ2-3; the match to TRBD2 covers 7 bases. Germline CDR1 and CDR2: MNHEY and SMNVEV (reference sequence). V trimming: 0 bases; J trimming: 7 bases; junction bases outside the gene matches: 16. This CDR3 contains 18 residues. CDR3 DNA: TGTGCCAGCAGTTTATCGTTGAACACCCGGCGGGGGAGCAATACGCAGTATTTT. Translating it yields CASSLSLNTRRGSNTQYF.